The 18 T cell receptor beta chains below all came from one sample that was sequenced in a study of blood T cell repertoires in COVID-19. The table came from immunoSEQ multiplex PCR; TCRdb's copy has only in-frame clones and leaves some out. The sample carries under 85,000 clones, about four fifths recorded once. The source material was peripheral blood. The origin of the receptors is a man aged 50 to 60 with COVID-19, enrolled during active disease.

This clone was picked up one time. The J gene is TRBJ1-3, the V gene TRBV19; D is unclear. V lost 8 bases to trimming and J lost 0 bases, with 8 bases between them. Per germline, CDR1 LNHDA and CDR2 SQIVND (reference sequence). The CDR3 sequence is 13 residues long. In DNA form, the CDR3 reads TGTGCCAGTCGCGCGTCCTCTGGAAACACCATATATTTT. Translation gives CASRASSGNTIYF.

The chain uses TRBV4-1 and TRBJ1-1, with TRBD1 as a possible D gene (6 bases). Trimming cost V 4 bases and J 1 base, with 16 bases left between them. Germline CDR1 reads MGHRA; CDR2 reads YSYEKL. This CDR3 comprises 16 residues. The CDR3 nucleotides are TGCGCCAGCAGCCGGCGGGGACTAGGGGGGAACACTGAAGCTTTCTTT. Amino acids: CASSRRGLGGNTEAFF.

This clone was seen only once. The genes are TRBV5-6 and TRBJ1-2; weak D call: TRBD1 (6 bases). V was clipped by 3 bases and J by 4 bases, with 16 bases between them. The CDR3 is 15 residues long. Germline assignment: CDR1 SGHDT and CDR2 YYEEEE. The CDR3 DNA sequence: TGTGCCAGCAGCTCGTTTACAGGGTTGACCTATGGCTACACCTTC. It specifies CASSSFTGLTYGYTF.

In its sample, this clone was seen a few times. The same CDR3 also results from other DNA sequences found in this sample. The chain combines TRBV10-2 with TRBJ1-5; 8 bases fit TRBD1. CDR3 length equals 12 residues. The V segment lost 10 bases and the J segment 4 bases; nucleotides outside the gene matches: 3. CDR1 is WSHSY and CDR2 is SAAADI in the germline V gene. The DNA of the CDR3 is TGCGCCACCGGGACAGGAAATCAGCCCCAGCATTTT. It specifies CATGTGNQPQHF.

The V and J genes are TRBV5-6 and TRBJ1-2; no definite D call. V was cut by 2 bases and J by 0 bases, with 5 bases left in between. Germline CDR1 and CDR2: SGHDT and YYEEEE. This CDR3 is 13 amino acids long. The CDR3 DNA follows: TGTGCCAGCAGCTTCCCGGCTAACTATGGCTACACCTTC. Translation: CASSFPANYGYTF. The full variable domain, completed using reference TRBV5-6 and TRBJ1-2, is DAGVTQSPTHLIKTRGQQVTLRCSPKSGHDTVSWYQQALGQGPQFIFQYYEEEERQRGNFPDRFSGHQFPNYSSELNVNALLLGDSALYLCASSFPANYGYTFGSGTRLTVV.

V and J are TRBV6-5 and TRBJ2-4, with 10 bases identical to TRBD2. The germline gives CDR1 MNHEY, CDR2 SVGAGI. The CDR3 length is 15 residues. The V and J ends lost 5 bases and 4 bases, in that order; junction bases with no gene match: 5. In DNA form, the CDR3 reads TGTGCCAGCAGTCCGGGACTAGCGCCTAAAAACATTCAGTACTTC. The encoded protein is CASSPGLAPKNIQYF.

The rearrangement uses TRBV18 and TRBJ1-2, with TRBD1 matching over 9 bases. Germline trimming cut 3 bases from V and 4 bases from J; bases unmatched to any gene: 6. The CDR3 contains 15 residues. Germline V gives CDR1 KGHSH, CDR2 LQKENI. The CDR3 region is CASSPRTGEAYGYTF. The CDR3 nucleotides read TGTGCCAGCTCACCCAGGACAGGGGAGGCCTATGGCTACACCTTC.

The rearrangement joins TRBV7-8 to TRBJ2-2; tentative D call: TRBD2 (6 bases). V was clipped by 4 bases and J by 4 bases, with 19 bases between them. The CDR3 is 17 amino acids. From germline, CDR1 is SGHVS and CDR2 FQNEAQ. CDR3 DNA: TGTGCCAGCAGCTCTACCCTAGCGCCCGGACTCACCGGGGAGCTGTTTTTT. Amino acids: CASSSTLAPGLTGELFF.

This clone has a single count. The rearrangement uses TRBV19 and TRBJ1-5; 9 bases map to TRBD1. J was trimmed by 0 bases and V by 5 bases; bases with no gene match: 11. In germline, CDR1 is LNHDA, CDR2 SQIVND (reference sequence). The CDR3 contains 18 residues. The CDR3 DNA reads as TGTGCCAGTAGTGCAGACAGGGGGATCCTGTATAGCAATCAGCCCCAGCATTTT. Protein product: CASSADRGILYSNQPQHF.

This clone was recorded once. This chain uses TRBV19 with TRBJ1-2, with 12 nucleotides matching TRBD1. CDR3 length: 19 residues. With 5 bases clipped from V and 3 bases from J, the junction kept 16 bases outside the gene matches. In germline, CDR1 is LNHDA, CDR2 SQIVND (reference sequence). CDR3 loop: CASSARPGTGGIPYYGYTF. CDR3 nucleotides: TGTGCCAGTAGTGCCCGTCCCGGGACAGGGGGCATCCCCTACTATGGCTACACCTTC.

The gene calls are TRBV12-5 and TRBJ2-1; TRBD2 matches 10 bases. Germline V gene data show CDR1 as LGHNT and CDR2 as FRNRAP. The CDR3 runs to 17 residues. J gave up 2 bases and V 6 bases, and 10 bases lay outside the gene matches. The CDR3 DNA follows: TGTGCTAGTGGACCCTCACTAGCGGGGATTACCTACAATGAGCAGTTCTTC. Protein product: CASGPSLAGITYNEQFF.

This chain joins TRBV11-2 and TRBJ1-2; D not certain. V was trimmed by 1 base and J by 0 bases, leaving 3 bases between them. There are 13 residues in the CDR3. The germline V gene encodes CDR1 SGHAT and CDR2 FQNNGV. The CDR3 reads CASSLVTNYGYTF. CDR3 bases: TGTGCCAGCAGCTTAGTCACTAACTATGGCTACACCTTC.

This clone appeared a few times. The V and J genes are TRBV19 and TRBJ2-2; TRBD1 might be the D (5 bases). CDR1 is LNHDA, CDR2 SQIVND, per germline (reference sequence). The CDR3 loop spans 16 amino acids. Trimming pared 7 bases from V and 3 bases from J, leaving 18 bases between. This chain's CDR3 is CASNPGGAYYTGELFF. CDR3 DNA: TGTGCCAGTAACCCCGGTGGGGCATATTACACCGGGGAGCTGTTTTTT.

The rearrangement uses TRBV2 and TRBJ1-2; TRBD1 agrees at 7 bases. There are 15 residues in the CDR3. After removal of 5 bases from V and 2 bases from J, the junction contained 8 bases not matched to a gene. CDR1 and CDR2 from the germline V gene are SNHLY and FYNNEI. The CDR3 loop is CASSPISTGNYGYTF. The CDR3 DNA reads TGTGCCAGCAGTCCTATTTCGACAGGGAACTATGGCTACACCTTC.

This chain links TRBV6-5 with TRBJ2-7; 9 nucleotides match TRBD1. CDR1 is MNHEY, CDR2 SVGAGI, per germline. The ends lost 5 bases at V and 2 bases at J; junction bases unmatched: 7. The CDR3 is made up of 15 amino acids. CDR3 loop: CASSIDRGRTYEQYF. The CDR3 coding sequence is TGTGCCAGCAGTATTGACAGGGGGAGAACCTACGAGCAGTACTTC.

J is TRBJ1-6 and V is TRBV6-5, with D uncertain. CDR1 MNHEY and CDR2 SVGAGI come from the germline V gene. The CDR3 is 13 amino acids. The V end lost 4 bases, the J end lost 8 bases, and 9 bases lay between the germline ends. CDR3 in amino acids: CASSFERDSPLHF. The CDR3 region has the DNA TGTGCCAGCAGTTTTGAACGGGATTCACCCCTCCACTTT.

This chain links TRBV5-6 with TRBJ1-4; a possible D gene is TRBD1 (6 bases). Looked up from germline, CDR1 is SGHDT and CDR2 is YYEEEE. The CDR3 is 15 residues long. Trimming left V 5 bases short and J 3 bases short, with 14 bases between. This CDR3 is CASRSSAGANEKLFF. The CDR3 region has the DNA TGTGCCAGCAGATCATCGGCAGGGGCTAATGAAAAACTGTTTTTT.

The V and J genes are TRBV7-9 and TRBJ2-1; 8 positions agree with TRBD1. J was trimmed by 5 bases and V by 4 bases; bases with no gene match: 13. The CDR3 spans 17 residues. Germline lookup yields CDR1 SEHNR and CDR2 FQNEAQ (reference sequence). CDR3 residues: CASSSAITGTGDNEQFF. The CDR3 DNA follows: TGTGCCAGCAGCTCGGCAATTACCGGGACAGGAGACAATGAGCAGTTCTTC.